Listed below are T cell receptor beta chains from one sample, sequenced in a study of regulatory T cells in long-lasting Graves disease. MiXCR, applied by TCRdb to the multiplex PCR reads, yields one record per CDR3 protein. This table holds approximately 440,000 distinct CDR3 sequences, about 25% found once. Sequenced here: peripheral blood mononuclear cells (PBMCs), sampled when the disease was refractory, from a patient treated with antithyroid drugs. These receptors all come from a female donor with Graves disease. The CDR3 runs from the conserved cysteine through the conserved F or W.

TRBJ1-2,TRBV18,CASSPPPGQGARFGYTF
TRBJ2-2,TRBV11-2,CASSSGTGTGELFF
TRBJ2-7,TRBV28,CASKPRTYEQYF
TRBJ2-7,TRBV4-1,CASSQDPLAGDYEQYF
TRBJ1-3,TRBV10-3,CAIQPDSSGNTIYF
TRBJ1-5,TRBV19,CASSLRWTGTNQPQHF
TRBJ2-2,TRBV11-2,CASSQNREGNTGELFF
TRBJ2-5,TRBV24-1,CATSDTLDRGETQYF
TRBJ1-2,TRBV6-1,CASREGGANYGYTF
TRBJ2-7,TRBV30,CAWSVEPREQYF
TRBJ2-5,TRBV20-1,CSARESGLAGGHQYF
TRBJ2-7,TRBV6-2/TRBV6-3,CASNPDRVSYEQYF
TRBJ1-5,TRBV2,CASGRNNQPQHF
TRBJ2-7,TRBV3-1,CASSQGVHEQYF
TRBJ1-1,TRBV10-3,CAISESMVGTEAFF
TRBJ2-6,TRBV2,CASRTNGFSGANVLTF
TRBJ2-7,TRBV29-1,CSVRVTSSYEQYF
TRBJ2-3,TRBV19,CASSFGGGADTQYF
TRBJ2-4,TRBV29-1,CSVVSIAKNIQYF
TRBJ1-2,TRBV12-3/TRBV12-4,CASTGWAGDYGYTF
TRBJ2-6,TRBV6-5,CASSYEGGSGANVLTF
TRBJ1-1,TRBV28,CASSLWGQGRTNTEAFF
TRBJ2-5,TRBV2,CASSQETRHQETQYF
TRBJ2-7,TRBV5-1,CASSRTGGIDEQYF
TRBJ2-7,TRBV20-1,CSASAGQSSYEQYF
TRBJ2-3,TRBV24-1,CATSDGLAGAADTQYF
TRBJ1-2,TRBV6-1,CASSDLGPYYGYTF
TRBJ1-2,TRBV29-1,CSVATGHYGYTF
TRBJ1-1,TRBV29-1,CSVEDPGDTEAFF
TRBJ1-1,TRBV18,CASSPVSQEAFF
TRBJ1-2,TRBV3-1,CASSQVRLSRENYGYTF
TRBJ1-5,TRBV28,CAGKSGTGDLSAQHF
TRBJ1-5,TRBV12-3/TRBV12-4,CTSSLAGGNQPQHF
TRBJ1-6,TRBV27,CASSFERQGQEPLHF
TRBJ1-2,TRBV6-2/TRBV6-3,CASTTGSRVNGYTF
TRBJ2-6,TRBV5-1,CASRSGGGSGANVLTF
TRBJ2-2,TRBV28,CASRTTGTVIGELFF
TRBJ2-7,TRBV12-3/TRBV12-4,CASSYGSGSYEQYF
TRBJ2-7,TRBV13,CASSLGGLGNYEQYF